This TCR beta chain came from a study of CD8+ T cells in alopecia areata. Alopecia areata patients provided lesional scalp punch biopsies and peripheral blood, both collected for the study. PBMCs yielded sorted CD4+ and CD8+ T cells. Investigators isolated RNA and reverse transcribed it into cDNA to act as the sequencing template. Here immunoSEQ multiplex PCR was the method, and the copy in TCRdb shows in-frame clones only, minus some. The sample has about 190,000 clones, 59% seen once; the top ten hold around 15%. Study-level findings and limits: An increase in clonality over normal scalp was evident in lesional scalp, especially alopecia totalis/universalis. Clarity of TCR sharing across patients fell short of that in mice, possibly HLA-related.

With 6 bases removed from V and 4 bases from J, the gap between germline ends came to 14 bases. CDR1 is KGHSH, CDR2 LQKENI, per germline. The CDR3 runs 14 residues. This clone occurred once. The antigen remains unidentified. This TCR was recovered from a human donor with alopecia areata. The rearrangement links TRBV18 to TRBJ2-3; D tentatively fits TRBD1 or TRBD2 (6 bases each). The sample here was CD4+ T cells sorted from blood, taken at week 0. This CDR3 is CASSPRGASDTQYF. CDR3 DNA: TGTGCCAGCTCCCCGAGGGGGGCATCAGATACGCAGTATTTT. The entire variable domain, with the rest obtained from reference TRBV18 and TRBJ2-3, is as follows: NAGVMQNPRHLVRRRGQEARLRCSPMKGHSHVYWYRQLPEEGLKFMVYLQKENIIDESGMPKERFSAEFPKEGPSILRIQQVVRGDSAAYFCASSPRGASDTQYFGPGTRLTVL.